The clone carrying this T cell receptor beta chain was seen repeatedly, ten times or more. V gave up 0 bases and J gave up 7 bases, with 18 bases separating them. The CDR3 is 16 residues long. Germline CDR1 LNHNV, CDR2 YYDKDF (reference sequence). Time point: longitudinal time-point 1 (baseline). The sample originates from a study of neurological immune-mediated disorders. TCRdb re-analysed the 5' RACE reads in MiXCR, keeping a single row per CDR3 protein. The data contain about 57,000 distinct CDR3 sequences, roughly a tenth of them singletons. This clonotype originated in a male donor with HTLV-1-associated myelopathy (HAM/TSP). Sequenced input: PBMCs. The chain has TRBV15 and TRBJ1-2, with a tentative D call TRBD1 (6 bases). CDR3 DNA sequence: TGTGCCACCAGCAGAGATCTGCATCCGGGACAAAGTGGCTACACCTTC. This gives the protein CATSRDLHPGQSGYTF.